This T cell receptor beta chain originates from a study of blood T cell repertoires in COVID-19. Study as a whole: Italy, Spain and the United States were the sources of the convalescent and acute COVID-19 samples. Nucleic acid was either cDNA or gDNA, and it came from T cells, B-cell-depleted T cells, or PBMCs.

The assay was immunoSEQ multiplex PCR, and TCRdb's table has in-frame clones only and misses some. The sample lists roughly 140,000 clones; approximately 73% were seen once. Germline CDR1 is SGHRS and CDR2 is YFSETQ. The CDR3 runs 14 residues. Trimming cost V 4 bases and J 4 bases, with 12 bases left between them. This sequence joins TRBV5-1 and TRBJ1-5; weak D call: TRBD1 (6 bases). The sample consisted of peripheral blood. The sequence derives from a man aged 55 to 69 with acute or convalescent COVID-19. CDR3 coding DNA: TGCGCCAGCAGCGATGGAACAGGGAATCAGCCCCAGCATTTT. Protein: CASSDGTGNQPQHF.